Presented here are 12 T cell receptor beta chains from one specimen sequenced in a study of CD8 T cells in Susac syndrome (dated by TCRdb to about 2019). Receptor amplification or capture employed the immunoSEQ multiplex PCR assay. RNA was extracted using the RNeasy kit, and about 0.45 to 1 microgram was reverse transcribed with random hexamers. The raw public reads went through TCRdb reprocessing: fastp at Q25, MiXCR clone calling, in-frame beta chains kept. Each record represents a unique CDR3 protein, reported with the most common genes and DNA among its rows. The sample has about 100,000 distinct CDR3 sequences on record, roughly 96% of them singletons. The top ten clones comprise approximately 0.33% of the sample. Sequencing was done on a sample of CD8+ T cells from PBMCs. These receptors originate from a human donor with Susac syndrome.

This clonotype was counted once. The rearrangement joins TRBV20-1 to TRBJ2-5, with a weak D call TRBD2 (5 bases). Germline loops: CDR1 DFQATT, CDR2 SNEGSKA (reference sequence). V was clipped by 6 bases and J by 1 base, with 12 bases between them. The CDR3 has 13 amino acids. As DNA, the CDR3 is TGCAGTGCCAGCAAGGGAGCCCAAGAGACCCAGTACTTC. Protein sequence: CSASKGAQETQYF.

This chain joins TRBV12-3 or TRBV12-4 and TRBJ2-3, with 9 nucleotides matching TRBD2. After removal of 5 bases from V and 2 bases from J, the junction contained 11 bases not matched to a gene. CDR3 length: 17 residues. The CDR3 region has the DNA TGTGCCAGCAGTACCGATCCGACTAGCGGTATCACAGATACGCAGTATTTT. Protein: CASSTDPTSGITDTQYF.

This clonotype was counted a single time. This chain uses TRBV7-9 with TRBJ1-3; D gene uncertain. CDR1 and CDR2 (germline): SEHNR, FQNEAQ (reference sequence). Trimming took off 1 base at V and 4 bases at J, with 5 bases between the two ends. The CDR3 spans 13 residues. The CDR3 DNA is TGTGCCAGCAGCTTAGTATCCGGAAACACCATATATTTT. This translates into CASSLVSGNTIYF.

This chain joins TRBV20-1 and TRBJ2-2; TRBD1 is a possible D gene (5 bases). Trimming cost V 3 bases and J 2 bases, with 13 bases left between them. The CDR3 covers 15 residues. Germline CDR1 reads DFQATT; CDR2 reads SNEGSKA (reference sequence). CDR3 nucleotide sequence: TGCAGTGCTAGGGGGCAGGGCAGAAACACCGGGGAGCTGTTTTTT. This encodes CSARGQGRNTGELFF.

The J gene is TRBJ1-4, the V gene TRBV5-1, with D uncertain. CDR1 is SGHRS, CDR2 YFSETQ, per germline. The CDR3 has 14 residues. Between the trimmed V and J ends, which lost 5 bases and 7 bases, there was a span of 15 bases. This CDR3 reads CASRALEEGEKLFF. The CDR3 DNA reads TGCGCCAGCAGAGCCCTGGAGGAAGGTGAAAAACTGTTTTTT.

This chain uses TRBV7-2 with TRBJ2-7; D is tentatively TRBD1 or TRBD2 (7 bases each). V was trimmed by 10 bases and J by 4 bases, leaving 20 bases between them. Germline CDR1 reads SGHTA; CDR2 reads FQGNSA. This CDR3 contains 14 residues. CDR3 DNA sequence: TGTGCCATCAGGGAGGGGGCACAACCATACGAGCAGTACTTC. As protein: CAIREGAQPYEQYF.

DNA for the CDR3: TGCAGCGTCGAAATGGGACTAGCGGGTATCGGGGAGCTGTTTTTT. This encodes CSVEMGLAGIGELFF. This rearrangement joins TRBV29-1 to TRBJ2-2; the match to TRBD2 covers 12 bases. The V and J ends lost 6 bases and 7 bases, in that order; junction bases with no gene match: 9. The CDR3 covers 15 residues. The germline V gene has CDR1 SQVTM and CDR2 ANQGSEA.

The chain combines TRBV29-1 with TRBJ2-1, with D maybe TRBD2 (6 bases). Germline V gene sequence: CDR1 SQVTM, CDR2 ANQGSEA. V shed 6 bases and J shed 3 bases, with 12 bases lying between them. This CDR3 has 13 amino acids. The CDR3 DNA is TGCAGCGTAAAAGGACTATACTACAATGAGCAGTTCTTC. Translation: CSVKGLYYNEQFF.

CDR3 DNA sequence: TGCAGCGTTGAAGGGACTGCGGGCAATGAGCAGTTCTTC. Residues: CSVEGTAGNEQFF. V usage is TRBV29-1 and J usage is TRBJ2-1; D may be TRBD2 (5 bases). The CDR3 spans 13 residues. Trimming took off 1 base at V and 6 bases at J, with 10 bases between the two ends. CDR1 is SQVTM and CDR2 is ANQGSEA in the germline V gene.

The CDR3 DNA reads as TGCAGTGCTAGGACCGCCAGGGAAAACAATGAGCAGTTCTTC. As protein: CSARTARENNEQFF. The chain has TRBV20-1 and TRBJ2-1; tentatively, D is TRBD1 (5 bases). Per the germline V gene, CDR1 is DFQATT and CDR2 is SNEGSKA (reference sequence). CDR3 length equals 14 residues. Between the trimmed V and J ends, which lost 3 bases and 5 bases, there was a span of 14 bases.

This rearrangement joins TRBV20-1 to TRBJ2-3; D not certain. This CDR3 spans 14 amino acids. Trimming cost V 6 bases and J 4 bases, with 17 bases left between them. CDR1 and CDR2 (germline): DFQATT, SNEGSKA (reference sequence). As DNA, the CDR3 is TGCAGTGCCCGCCAAGTCCCCGTTGCAGATACGCAGTATTTT. Protein product: CSARQVPVADTQYF.

The J gene is TRBJ2-7, the V gene TRBV7-9; D is unresolved. Trimming took 6 bases from V and 7 from J, leaving 13 bases between them. CDR3 length: 12 residues. Germline CDR1 SEHNR, CDR2 FQNEAQ (reference sequence). The CDR3 nucleotides are TGTGCCAGCAGACCCGACACGGTAGAGCAGTACTTC. Amino acids: CASRPDTVEQYF.